Listed below are T cell receptor beta chains from one sample, sequenced in a study of radiation and T cells in renal cell carcinoma. Profiled with immunoSEQ multiplex PCR; TCRdb holds only in-frame clones, not every one. The data contain just over 150,000 clones, roughly 89% of them singletons. The sample was blood, taken from a patient whose treatment included radiotherapy and nephrectomy. These receptors were obtained from a woman in her 50s with renal cell carcinoma. Each CDR3 is given with its conserved first and last residue. The D gene is left open where the match is weak. Only part of the rows carry a size: once, few, many, or a class if the clone is expanded.

cdr3_aa: CASRDRGINEQFF; cdr3_nt: TGTGCCAGCCGGGACAGGGGAATCAATGAGCAGTTCTTC; v_call: TRBV19; d_call: TRBD1; j_call: TRBJ2-1; clone_size: NA
cdr3_aa: CASRGAGNQPQHF; cdr3_nt: TGCGCCAGCAGAGGGGCGGGGAATCAGCCCCAGCATTTT; v_call: TRBV10-2; d_call: NA; j_call: TRBJ1-5; clone_size: NA
cdr3_aa: CASSETASTDTQYF; cdr3_nt: TGTGCCAGCAGTGAAACAGCTAGCACAGATACGCAGTATTTT; v_call: TRBV27; d_call: NA; j_call: TRBJ2-3; clone_size: NA
cdr3_aa: CASSLAPFGYTF; cdr3_nt: TGTGCCAGCAGCTTGGCCCCATTTGGCTACACCTTC; v_call: TRBV5-6; d_call: NA; j_call: TRBJ1-2; clone_size: NA
cdr3_aa: CASSYRYDTEAFF; cdr3_nt: TGTGCCAGCAGTTACAGGTATGACACTGAAGCTTTCTTT; v_call: TRBV6-5; d_call: NA; j_call: TRBJ1-1; clone_size: NA
cdr3_aa: CASSPGTGSWNEQFF; cdr3_nt: TGTGCCAGCAGCCCCGGAACAGGGTCGTGGAATGAGCAGTTCTTC; v_call: TRBV11-2; d_call: NA; j_call: TRBJ2-1; clone_size: NA
cdr3_aa: CAWSSPGGATNEKLFF; cdr3_nt: TGTGCCTGGAGTTCACCGGGTGGGGCGACTAATGAAAAACTGTTTTTT; v_call: TRBV30; d_call: NA; j_call: TRBJ1-4; clone_size: NA
cdr3_aa: CASSLRGPTKQYF; cdr3_nt: TGTGCCAGCAGCTTACGGGGGCCTACGAAGCAGTACTTC; v_call: TRBV7-2; d_call: NA; j_call: TRBJ2-7; clone_size: NA
cdr3_aa: CASSYSPGWETQYF; cdr3_nt: TGTGCCAGCAGTTACAGTCCAGGGTGGGAGACCCAGTACTTC; v_call: TRBV6-6; d_call: NA; j_call: TRBJ2-5; clone_size: NA
cdr3_aa: CASTSPYGPVWGYTF; cdr3_nt: TGTGCCAGCACCTCACCGTACGGGCCGGTTTGGGGCTACACCTTC; v_call: TRBV5-6; d_call: NA; j_call: TRBJ1-2; clone_size: NA
cdr3_aa: CASSQVMLAGGEQFF; cdr3_nt: TGTGCCAGCAGCCAAGTAATGCTAGCGGGGGGTGAGCAGTTCTTC; v_call: TRBV14; d_call: TRBD2; j_call: TRBJ2-1; clone_size: once
cdr3_aa: CASSFGGTEQYF; cdr3_nt: TGTGCCAGCAGCTTCGGGGGGACGGAGCAGTACTTC; v_call: TRBV7-9; d_call: TRBD2; j_call: TRBJ2-7; clone_size: NA
cdr3_aa: CASSLVLTGELFF; cdr3_nt: TGTGCCAGCAGCTTGGTACTGACCGGGGAGCTGTTTTTT; v_call: TRBV5-6; d_call: NA; j_call: TRBJ2-2; clone_size: NA
cdr3_aa: CAWSVGQGLTGELFF; cdr3_nt: TGTGCCTGGAGTGTTGGGCAGGGGCTCACCGGGGAGCTGTTTTTT; v_call: TRBV30; d_call: NA; j_call: TRBJ2-2; clone_size: NA
cdr3_aa: CASSLGTGRDTEAFF; cdr3_nt: TGCGCCAGCAGCTTGGGTACAGGGCGGGACACTGAAGCTTTCTTT; v_call: TRBV5-1; d_call: NA; j_call: TRBJ1-1; clone_size: NA
cdr3_aa: CASSEEGAWGETQYF; cdr3_nt: TGTGCCAGCAGTGAGGAGGGGGCTTGGGGAGAGACCCAGTACTTC; v_call: TRBV2; d_call: NA; j_call: TRBJ2-5; clone_size: NA
cdr3_aa: CASSLAGAPNQPQHF; cdr3_nt: TGCGCCAGCAGCTTGGCAGGGGCCCCAAATCAGCCCCAGCATTTT; v_call: TRBV5-1; d_call: NA; j_call: TRBJ1-5; clone_size: NA
cdr3_aa: CARPEDYGGDKTQYF; cdr3_nt: TGTGCCAGGCCAGAGGACTACGGAGGGGATAAGACGCAGTATTTT; v_call: TRBV9; d_call: NA; j_call: TRBJ2-3; clone_size: NA
cdr3_aa: CASSLSGGRYEQYF; cdr3_nt: TGTGCCAGCAGCTTGTCCGGGGGAAGGTACGAGCAGTACTTC; v_call: TRBV11-2; d_call: NA; j_call: TRBJ2-7; clone_size: NA
cdr3_aa: CASRTGGFETQYF; cdr3_nt: TGTGCCAGCAGGACAGGGGGTTTTGAGACCCAGTACTTC; v_call: TRBV28; d_call: TRBD1; j_call: TRBJ2-5; clone_size: NA
cdr3_aa: CSVLTGGDGYTF; cdr3_nt: TGCAGCGTTTTGACAGGGGGGGATGGCTACACCTTC; v_call: TRBV29-1; d_call: TRBD1; j_call: TRBJ1-2; clone_size: NA
cdr3_aa: CASSRWTYGYTF; cdr3_nt: TGTGCCAGCAGCCGTTGGACCTATGGCTACACCTTC; v_call: TRBV7-9; d_call: NA; j_call: TRBJ1-2; clone_size: NA
cdr3_aa: CASSRTTFTLQETQYF; cdr3_nt: TGTGCCAGCAGCCGGACAACCTTCACTCTACAAGAGACCCAGTACTTC; v_call: TRBV7-2; d_call: NA; j_call: TRBJ2-5; clone_size: NA
cdr3_aa: CASSAPGQGAYVEQFF; cdr3_nt: TGTGCCAGCAGCGCCCCGGGACAGGGGGCGTATGTTGAGCAGTTCTTC; v_call: TRBV7-9; d_call: TRBD1; j_call: TRBJ2-1; clone_size: once
cdr3_aa: CDSSLRTEAFF; cdr3_nt: TGCGACTCGAGCCTCAGGACTGAAGCTTTCTTT; v_call: TRBV19; d_call: NA; j_call: TRBJ1-1; clone_size: few
cdr3_aa: CASSEASRQYF; cdr3_nt: TGTGCCAGCAGTGAGGCCTCGAGGCAGTACTTC; v_call: TRBV6-1; d_call: NA; j_call: TRBJ2-7; clone_size: once
cdr3_aa: CASSRGVGNQPQHF; cdr3_nt: TGTGCCAGCAGTCGCGGAGTTGGCAATCAGCCCCAGCATTTT; v_call: TRBV6-6; d_call: NA; j_call: TRBJ1-5; clone_size: NA
cdr3_aa: CASSQDNRQGVPPDTQYF; cdr3_nt: TGCGCCAGCTCACAGGACAATAGACAGGGGGTCCCCCCAGATACGCAGTATTTT; v_call: TRBV10-1; d_call: TRBD1; j_call: TRBJ2-3; clone_size: NA
cdr3_aa: CASSPGRTNYGYTF; cdr3_nt: TGTGCCAGCAGCCCGGGACGGACTAACTATGGCTACACCTTC; v_call: TRBV7-9; d_call: NA; j_call: TRBJ1-2; clone_size: NA
cdr3_aa: CASSPGPNYGYTF; cdr3_nt: TGCGCCAGCAGCCCGGGACCGAACTATGGCTACACCTTC; v_call: TRBV5-1; d_call: NA; j_call: TRBJ1-2; clone_size: NA
cdr3_aa: CASSQDRVREQYF; cdr3_nt: TGCGCCAGCAGCCAAGACAGGGTGAGGGAGCAGTACTTC; v_call: TRBV4-1; d_call: NA; j_call: TRBJ2-7; clone_size: few
cdr3_aa: CASSRQYEQYF; cdr3_nt: TGTGCCAGCAGCCGACAATACGAGCAGTACTTC; v_call: TRBV7-2; d_call: NA; j_call: TRBJ2-7; clone_size: once
cdr3_aa: CASSTRGLSSPLHF; cdr3_nt: TGTGCCAGTAGTACCCGGGGATTGAGTTCACCCCTCCACTTT; v_call: TRBV19; d_call: NA; j_call: TRBJ1-6; clone_size: NA
cdr3_aa: CASSPPRISSGANVLTF; cdr3_nt: TGTGCCAGCTCACCACCGCGAATCAGCTCTGGGGCCAACGTCCTGACTTTC; v_call: TRBV18; d_call: NA; j_call: TRBJ2-6; clone_size: NA
cdr3_aa: CASSATQGGYTF; cdr3_nt: TGCGCCAGCAGCGCGACCCAGGGAGGCTACACCTTC; v_call: TRBV5-1; d_call: NA; j_call: TRBJ1-2; clone_size: NA
cdr3_aa: CASSLGPGGGGKTQYF; cdr3_nt: TGTGCCAGCAGCTTAGGCCCGGGGGGAGGCGGAAAGACCCAGTACTTC; v_call: TRBV7-2; d_call: TRBD2; j_call: TRBJ2-5; clone_size: NA
cdr3_aa: CASSLGADVRNTEAFF; cdr3_nt: TGTGCCAGCAGCTTGGGGGCGGACGTTCGAAACACTGAAGCTTTCTTT; v_call: TRBV5-5; d_call: NA; j_call: TRBJ1-1; clone_size: NA
cdr3_aa: CASSPGEGRSGNTIYF; cdr3_nt: TGTGCCAGCAGCCCAGGAGAGGGAAGGAGCGGAAACACCATATATTTT; v_call: TRBV4-2; d_call: NA; j_call: TRBJ1-3; clone_size: NA
cdr3_aa: CATEADNTEAFF; cdr3_nt: TGTGCCACGGAGGCGGACAACACTGAAGCTTTCTTT; v_call: TRBV2; d_call: NA; j_call: TRBJ1-1; clone_size: NA
cdr3_aa: CASSLVTGGYTF; cdr3_nt: TGTGCCAGCAGCTTAGTGACGGGCGGCTACACCTTC; v_call: TRBV7-2; d_call: NA; j_call: TRBJ1-2; clone_size: NA
cdr3_aa: CASSLLRLTTGGELFF; cdr3_nt: TGCGCCAGCAGCTTGTTGAGATTGACCACCGGCGGGGAGCTGTTTTTT; v_call: TRBV5-1; d_call: NA; j_call: TRBJ2-2; clone_size: NA
cdr3_aa: CASSPPGLAGGPYEQYF; cdr3_nt: TGTGCCAGCTCACCACCGGGACTAGCGGGGGGCCCCTACGAGCAGTACTTC; v_call: TRBV18; d_call: TRBD2; j_call: TRBJ2-7; clone_size: NA
cdr3_aa: CASSRSTSSRVTEAFF; cdr3_nt: TGCGCCAGCAGCCGATCAACCAGCTCGAGGGTGACTGAAGCTTTCTTT; v_call: TRBV5-1; d_call: NA; j_call: TRBJ1-1; clone_size: NA